These T cell receptor beta chains were read from a single sample in a study of T cell repertoires in cytomegalovirus infection. TCRdb reprocessed the reads with MiXCR, giving one entry per CDR3 protein. The table has about 600,000 distinct CDR3 sequences, approximately 25% seen once. The source material was CD8+ T cells from PBMCs. All receptors derive from a human donor in good health (CMV status not recorded). Some clones in this sample may be carry-over from other donors' samples. CDR3s include the opening cysteine and the closing phenylalanine or tryptophan. A D gene is named only where the DNA matches it firmly. For some rows the clone size is stated as once, few or many, or as a class when expanded; others skip it.

size,V,D,J,DNA,CDR3
.,TRBV19,TRBD1,TRBJ1-1,TGTGCCAGTACTTTACAGGGGGGGGACACTGAAGCTTTCTTT,CASTLQGGDTEAFF
many,TRBV7-2,.,TRBJ2-3,TGTGCCAGCAGCTTAGAATGGGGCGGGCCACATACGCAGTATTTT,CASSLEWGGPHTQYF
.,TRBV28,.,TRBJ1-1,TGTGCCAGCAGTTTATGGGACAGCCCGAACACTGAAGCTTTCTTT,CASSLWDSPNTEAFF
.,TRBV6-6,.,TRBJ1-1,TGTGCCAGCAGTTTAGGACAGAATAAGAACTCTGAAGAAGCTTTCTTT,CASSLGQNKNSEEAFF
.,TRBV15,TRBD1,TRBJ2-2,TGTGCCACCAGCAACAGGGGGGACACCGGGGAGCTGTTTTTT,CATSNRGDTGELFF
.,TRBV5-3,TRBD1,TRBJ2-1,TGTGCCAGCAGCTTGGGGTCCGGGACAGGGGACAATGAGCAGTTCTTC,CASSLGSGTGDNEQFF
.,TRBV19,TRBD1,TRBJ2-2,TGTGCCAGTAGTATCGACAGGGGAGGTGGCACCGGGGAGCTGTTTTTT,CASSIDRGGGTGELFF
.,TRBV27,TRBD2,TRBJ2-7,TGTGCCAGCAGTAGGGAGGGCTACAAGCAGTACTTC,CASSREGYKQYF
few,TRBV7-9,TRBD1,TRBJ2-7,TGTGCCAGCAGCCTCCGGGACAGGGGCTACGAGCAGTACTTC,CASSLRDRGYEQYF
many,TRBV15,.,TRBJ2-7,TGTGCCACCAGCAGTTTTGGGGAGCAGTACTTC,CATSSFGEQYF
.,TRBV29-1,.,TRBJ2-5,TGCAGCGTTGAAGAGGACGGCCGGCAAGAGACCCAGTACTTC,CSVEEDGRQETQYF
many,TRBV7-2,TRBD1,TRBJ2-5,TGTGCCAGCAGCATAGTTACAGGGGAAGAGACCCAGTACTTC,CASSIVTGEETQYF
.,TRBV5-5,.,TRBJ1-4,TGTGCCAGCAGCTTGAGCCGGCTTAATGAAAAACTGTTTTTT,CASSLSRLNEKLFF
.,TRBV5-5,TRBD1,TRBJ2-2,TGTGCCAGCAGCATTAGGGACAGGGGATTCGCGAACACCGGGGAGCTGTTTTTT,CASSIRDRGFANTGELFF
many,TRBV7-8,TRBD1,TRBJ2-1,TGTGCCAGCAGCTTCCCAAGGGACAGGGTAGGGCATGAGCAGTTCTTC,CASSFPRDRVGHEQFF
many,TRBV7-8,.,TRBJ2-3,TGTGCCAGCAGCTATGACCGGGCCCTCCCTAGCACAGATACGCAGTATTTT,CASSYDRALPSTDTQYF
many,TRBV7-9,.,TRBJ2-5,TGTGCCAGCAGCTTAATCGGGGCCCAAGAGACCCAGTACTTC,CASSLIGAQETQYF
.,TRBV7-6,.,TRBJ2-1,TGTACCAGCAGCAGGGGGGGTGAGCAGTTCTTC,CTSSRGGEQFF
.,TRBV24-1,.,TRBJ1-5,TGTGCCACCAGTGACATCGACGGGCGTCAGCCCCAGCATTTT,CATSDIDGRQPQHF
.,TRBV13,.,TRBJ2-7,TGTGCCAGTACTATTCCCGGGACCCGCGAGCAGTACTTC,CASTIPGTREQYF
.,TRBV20-1,TRBD2,TRBJ2-7,TGCAGTGCTCGGACACCTAGCGGCTACGAGCAGTACTTC,CSARTPSGYEQYF
.,TRBV7-3,.,TRBJ2-2,TGTGCCAGCACCAAATTGACAGGAGATACCGGGGAGCTGTTTTTT,CASTKLTGDTGELFF
few,TRBV4-1,.,TRBJ2-4,TGCGCCAGCAGCCAAGTGGCAGACCTAGCCAAAAACATTCAGTACTTC,CASSQVADLAKNIQYF
.,TRBV6-6,.,TRBJ2-5,TGTGCCAGCAGCCTTCCCCAGGGGATTGAAGAGACCCAGTACTTC,CASSLPQGIEETQYF
many,TRBV18,.,TRBJ2-1,TGTGCCAGCTCACCACCGGGCTACAGCTCCTACAATGAGCAGTTCTTC,CASSPPGYSSYNEQFF
.,TRBV20-1,.,TRBJ2-3,TGCAGTGAGATAGTTGGAGATACGCAGTATTTT,CSEIVGDTQYF
.,TRBV7-9,TRBD2,TRBJ2-3,TGTGCCAGCAGCTCACCCAATGAAGCGGGGGACAGCACAGATACGCAGTATTTT,CASSSPNEAGDSTDTQYF
.,TRBV7-6,.,TRBJ2-7,TGTGCCAGCAGCTCCCCAACAGTCCTCCCTGACGAGCAGTACTTC,CASSSPTVLPDEQYF
.,TRBV2,.,TRBJ2-3,TGTGCCAGCAAGGAGGCGACGACTCCAGATACGCAGTATTTT,CASKEATTPDTQYF
many,TRBV19,.,TRBJ2-2,TGTGCCAGTACAGACAGGCGGACAGCCGGGGAGCTGTTTTTT,CASTDRRTAGELFF
.,TRBV19,.,TRBJ2-1,TGTGCCAGTAGTATAGGACTGAATGAGCAGTTCTTC,CASSIGLNEQFF
.,TRBV19,.,TRBJ1-2,TGTGCCAGTAGCCCCGCGGACAGCACATCCTATGGCTACACCTTC,CASSPADSTSYGYTF
many,TRBV7-9,.,TRBJ1-2,TGTGCCAGCAGCTTAGGTCAGGTTATCGCCTTC,CASSLGQVIAF
few,TRBV7-9,.,TRBJ2-5,TGTGCCAGCAGCGGCGGGATCCTCCGGACCCAGTACTTC,CASSGGILRTQYF
few,TRBV28,TRBD2,TRBJ2-5,TGTGCCAGCAGTTGGGGGGGTAGGGAGGAAGAGACCCAGTACTTC,CASSWGGREEETQYF
many,TRBV7-8,TRBD1,TRBJ1-1,TGTGCCAGCAGATATACAGGGGCCAACACTGAAGCTTTCTTT,CASRYTGANTEAFF
few,TRBV29-1,TRBD2,TRBJ2-2,TGCAGCGTTGAAAGACTAGCGGGGGTTCCCTCCGGGGAGCTGTTTTTT,CSVERLAGVPSGELFF
.,TRBV3-1,TRBD2,TRBJ2-5,TGTGCCAGCAGCCACCTGACAAGCGGGGGAATAGAAGAGACCCAGTACTTC,CASSHLTSGGIEETQYF
.,TRBV9,.,TRBJ2-2,TGTGCCAGCAGCGCGAACTCTATGACCGGGGAGCTGTTTTTT,CASSANSMTGELFF
.,TRBV25-1,TRBD2,TRBJ2-2,TGTGCCAGCAGTACGGGACTAGCGGGGACCACCGGGGAGCTGTTTTTT,CASSTGLAGTTGELFF
.,TRBV3-1,TRBD2,TRBJ2-1,TGTGCCAGCAGAGACACTAGCGGGGGAGGCAATGAGCAGTTCTTC,CASRDTSGGGNEQFF
many,TRBV12-3/TRBV12-4,TRBD1,TRBJ2-1,TGTGCCAGCACCGATGGACAGGGGTACAATGAGCAGTTCTTC,CASTDGQGYNEQFF
many,TRBV6-2/TRBV6-3,.,TRBJ1-5,TGTGCCAGCAGTTACTCGAAGGAGGCGCGGGGACTCAATCAGCCCCAGCATTTT,CASSYSKEARGLNQPQHF
many,TRBV7-9,.,TRBJ1-1,TGTGCCAGCAGCTGGAGGAACACTGAAGCTTTCTTT,CASSWRNTEAFF
few,TRBV4-3,.,TRBJ1-1,TGCGCCAGCAGCCAAGAATACAGTCTAGGCACTGAAGCTTTCTTT,CASSQEYSLGTEAFF
.,TRBV20-1,.,TRBJ2-2,TGCAGTGCTAGAGATTACCGGGAAAGGGTTACCGGGGAGCTGTTTTTT,CSARDYRERVTGELFF
.,TRBV6-2/TRBV6-3,.,TRBJ1-1,TGTGCCAGCAGTTACCCCGAGATGTACACTGAAGCTTTCTTT,CASSYPEMYTEAFF
.,TRBV7-3,.,TRBJ1-5,TGTGCCAGCAGCCCGGACCCGGGGAATCAGCCCCAGCATTTT,CASSPDPGNQPQHF
.,TRBV19,.,TRBJ1-5,TGTGCCAGTAGTACCCGGGCCCCGGTGGCCCAGCATTTT,CASSTRAPVAQHF
few,TRBV12-3/TRBV12-4,.,TRBJ2-5,TGTGCCAGCAGTTTAGGGTTCTGGGACCAAGAGACCCAGTACTTC,CASSLGFWDQETQYF
few,TRBV7-9,.,TRBJ2-1,TGTGCCAGCAGCTCGGGCCGAATTCCCTACAATGAGCAGTTCTTC,CASSSGRIPYNEQFF
.,TRBV3-1,.,TRBJ1-1,TGTGCCAGCAGCCAACTCATGGGGGGAGCTGAAGCTTTCTTT,CASSQLMGGAEAFF
.,TRBV19,.,TRBJ2-2,TGTGCCAGTACCATCCAGGGCCCCGTAACCGGGGAGCTGTTTTTT,CASTIQGPVTGELFF
.,TRBV6-2/TRBV6-3,TRBD2,TRBJ2-1,TGTGCCAGCAGTCCATATGGCGGGAGGGCGGCGGATGAGCAGTTCTTC,CASSPYGGRAADEQFF
few,TRBV6-4,.,TRBJ2-1,TGTGCCAGCAGTGCCCGTGCAGGGCTTGAGCAGTTCTTC,CASSARAGLEQFF